Below, 19 T cell receptor beta chains from the same sample are listed, as sequenced in a study of blood T cell repertoires in COVID-19. Clones were read by immunoSEQ multiplex PCR, and TCRdb kept only the in-frame ones, dropping some. The sample lists about 220,000 clones, 75% to 90% occurring once. Sequenced: peripheral blood. These receptors were taken from a human donor in a cohort sampled during active COVID-19.

This chain joins TRBV6-6 and TRBJ1-1, with D tentatively TRBD1 (6 bases). Germline lookup yields CDR1 MNHNY and CDR2 SVGAGI (reference sequence). The ends were cut back, 5 bases at V and 6 bases at J, with 10 bases in the middle. There are 12 residues in the CDR3. CDR3 sequence (DNA): TGTGCCAGCAGTCCCGGGACACCTGAAGCTTTCTTT. This encodes CASSPGTPEAFF.

This rearrangement joins TRBV2 to TRBJ2-5; 10 positions match TRBD1. The CDR3 contains 14 residues. CDR1 is SNHLY, CDR2 FYNNEI, per germline. V lost 6 bases, J lost 4 bases, and 5 bases stayed unmatched. CDR3 nucleotides: TGTGCCAGCAGCGGGGACAGGGGAGGAGAGACCCAGTACTTC. It specifies CASSGDRGGETQYF.

V usage is TRBV28 and J usage is TRBJ2-5; no clear D. V dropped 5 bases and J dropped 0 bases, with 7 bases sitting between them. Germline V gives CDR1 MDHEN, CDR2 SYDVKM. The CDR3 spans 13 residues. CDR3 sequence reads: CASSLYHQETQYF. The CDR3 region has the DNA TGTGCCAGCAGTCTGTATCACCAAGAGACCCAGTACTTC. The full variable domain, completed using reference TRBV28 and TRBJ2-5, is DVKVTQSSRYLVKRTGEKVFLECVQDMDHENMFWYRQDPGLGLRLIYFSYDVKMKEKGDIPEGYSVSREKKERFSLILESASTNQTSMYLCASSLYHQETQYFGPGTRLLVL.

The chain combines TRBV18 with TRBJ2-1; 8 bases fit TRBD1. The ends lost 1 base at V and 7 bases at J; junction bases unmatched: 6. Germline V gives CDR1 KGHSH, CDR2 LQKENI. This CDR3 has 15 residues. CDR3 residues: CASSPRTGSKNEQFF. The CDR3, as DNA: TGTGCCAGCTCACCACGGACAGGGAGTAAGAATGAGCAGTTCTTC.

The chain employs TRBV5-1 and TRBJ2-7, with 9 bases fitting TRBD1. The germline gives CDR1 SGHRS, CDR2 YFSETQ. Trimming cost V 2 bases and J 2 bases; bases outside gene matches: 14. The CDR3 sequence is 18 residues long. The DNA for the CDR3 is TGCGCCAGCAGCTTCGGGACAGGGTCCAGCGGGACTCCCTACGAGCAGTACTTC. Its translation is CASSFGTGSSGTPYEQYF.

V gene TRBV6-1 combines with J gene TRBJ2-7; possible D gene TRBD2, 5 bases. V was shortened by 3 bases and J by 3 bases, with 15 bases between the two germline ends. This CDR3 spans 15 amino acids. The germline CDR1 and CDR2 sequences are MNHNS and SASEGT. For the CDR3, the DNA is TGTGCCAGCAGTGACCCTTACGATAGCGTCTACGAGCAGTACTTC. Amino acid sequence: CASSDPYDSVYEQYF.

The chain combines TRBV5-1 with TRBJ2-7; TRBD2 agrees at 11 bases. Germline lookup yields CDR1 SGHRS and CDR2 YFSETQ. There are 16 residues in the CDR3. Germline trimming cut 0 bases from V and 2 bases from J; bases unmatched to any gene: 4. As DNA, the CDR3 is TGCGCCAGCAGCTTGGGGCTGACTAGCGGGACCTACGAGCAGTACTTC. This translates into CASSLGLTSGTYEQYF.

This clone was detected a few times. The chain is built from TRBV28 and TRBJ1-2; D possibly corresponds to TRBD1 (5 bases). With 3 bases removed from V and 0 bases from J, the gap between germline ends came to 11 bases. Germline values: CDR1 MDHEN, CDR2 SYDVKM. The CDR3 sequence is 15 residues long. The CDR3 nucleotides read TGTGCCAGCAGTTTCGACAGACACCCTAACTATGGCTACACCTTC. Residues: CASSFDRHPNYGYTF.

A word on this clone: Distinct nucleotide sequences in the sample also encode this CDR3. The rearrangement uses TRBV6-5 and TRBJ1-5; TRBD1 matches 7 bases. The length of the CDR3 is 13 residues. Germline trimming cut 7 bases from V and 7 bases from J; bases unmatched to any gene: 7. The germline CDR1 and CDR2 sequences are MNHEY and SVGAGI. In nucleotides, the CDR3 is TGTGCCAGCATCTTACAGGGGTGCCAGCCCCAGCATTTT. Its protein is CASILQGCQPQHF.

This sequence joins TRBV27 and TRBJ2-7, with TRBD2 identical over 12 bases. Germline V lookup: CDR1 MNHEY, CDR2 SMNVEV (reference sequence). The V and J ends lost 5 bases and 4 bases, in that order; junction bases with no gene match: 6. CDR3 length equals 15 residues. The CDR3: CASSLPGLAGYEQYF. The CDR3 DNA reads TGTGCCAGCAGTCTACCAGGACTAGCGGGATACGAGCAGTACTTC.

The chain combines TRBV7-2 with TRBJ1-6, with no clear D. Germline V CDR1 and CDR2: SGHTA, FQGNSA. V was cut by 6 bases and J by 7 bases, with 16 bases left in between. This CDR3 region has 15 residues. The CDR3 is CASSRENGVNSPLHF. DNA of the CDR3: TGTGCCAGCAGTCGTGAGAACGGGGTGAATTCACCCCTCCACTTT.

This sequence joins TRBV28 and TRBJ2-7, with D perhaps TRBD1 (5 bases). Germline values: CDR1 MDHEN, CDR2 SYDVKM. The CDR3 sequence is 11 residues long. Trimming left V 5 bases short and J 5 bases short, with 7 bases between. Here the CDR3 DNA reads TGTGCCAGCAGTGAAGGGGACGAGCAGTACTTC. Amino acid sequence: CASSEGDEQYF.

V is TRBV11-2 and J is TRBJ2-1; D perhaps matches TRBD2 (5 bases). This CDR3 contains 14 residues. CDR1 SGHAT and CDR2 FQNNGV come from the germline V gene. V lost 6 bases to trimming and J lost 5 bases, with 14 bases between them. This CDR3 reads CASSFFSRDNEQFF. CDR3 DNA: TGTGCCAGCAGTTTCTTTTCGAGGGACAATGAGCAGTTCTTC.

The chain couples TRBV11-3 to TRBJ2-4; 9 bases are shared with TRBD1. Unmatched junction bases numbered 8, after V lost 5 bases and J lost 0 bases. Germline-derived CDR1 and CDR2 are SGHNT and YENEEA. The CDR3 spans 17 residues. The CDR3 sequence: CASSRGQGTVAKNIQYF. For the CDR3, the DNA is TGTGCCAGCAGCCGGGGACAGGGAACGGTAGCCAAAAACATTCAGTACTTC.

The chain couples TRBV3-1 (or the pseudogene TRBV3-2) to TRBJ1-2; 7 bases agree with TRBD1. Germline values: CDR1 LGHDT, CDR2 YNNKEL (reference sequence). CDR3 length equals 14 residues. V trimming: 5 bases; J trimming: 2 bases; junction bases outside the gene matches: 5. The CDR3 nucleotides read TGTGCCAGCAGCTCACAGGGGAGGAACTATGGCTACACCTTC. As protein: CASSSQGRNYGYTF.

The chain is built from TRBV11-1 and TRBJ1-5; 7 bases fit TRBD1. V lost 3 bases, J lost 7 bases, and 6 bases stayed unmatched. The CDR3 sequence is 14 residues long. Germline V lookup: CDR1 SGHAT, CDR2 FQDESV (reference sequence). The CDR3 spells CASSFKGAGQPQHF. CDR3 in DNA: TGTGCCAGCAGCTTTAAGGGGGCTGGCCAGCCCCAGCATTTT.

The chain employs TRBV6-5 and TRBJ1-3; TRBD1 agrees at 7 bases. CDR1 and CDR2 (germline): MNHEY, SVGAGI. The CDR3 has 15 residues. J was trimmed by 7 bases and V by 7 bases; bases with no gene match: 13. This chain's CDR3 is CASTGRGDRWNTIYF. In nucleotides, the CDR3 is TGTGCCAGCACCGGAAGGGGGGACAGATGGAACACCATATATTTT.

The V and J genes are TRBV19 and TRBJ1-3; D unclear. Trimming stripped 3 bases from V and 0 bases from J, with 6 bases between. This CDR3 has 14 residues. Germline V gives CDR1 LNHDA, CDR2 SQIVND (reference sequence). This chain's CDR3 is CASSIAGSGNTIYF. CDR3 coding DNA: TGTGCCAGTAGTATTGCGGGCTCTGGAAACACCATATATTTT.

The V gene is TRBV6-4, the J gene TRBJ2-2; 9 bases fit TRBD1. The CDR3 is 14 amino acids. V gave up 4 bases and J gave up 5 bases; unmatched junction bases: 2. Germline values: CDR1 MRHNA, CDR2 SNTAGT. CDR3 sequence (DNA): TGTGCCAGCAGTGTGGGACAGGGAACCGGGGAGCTGTTTTTT. The encoded protein is CASSVGQGTGELFF.